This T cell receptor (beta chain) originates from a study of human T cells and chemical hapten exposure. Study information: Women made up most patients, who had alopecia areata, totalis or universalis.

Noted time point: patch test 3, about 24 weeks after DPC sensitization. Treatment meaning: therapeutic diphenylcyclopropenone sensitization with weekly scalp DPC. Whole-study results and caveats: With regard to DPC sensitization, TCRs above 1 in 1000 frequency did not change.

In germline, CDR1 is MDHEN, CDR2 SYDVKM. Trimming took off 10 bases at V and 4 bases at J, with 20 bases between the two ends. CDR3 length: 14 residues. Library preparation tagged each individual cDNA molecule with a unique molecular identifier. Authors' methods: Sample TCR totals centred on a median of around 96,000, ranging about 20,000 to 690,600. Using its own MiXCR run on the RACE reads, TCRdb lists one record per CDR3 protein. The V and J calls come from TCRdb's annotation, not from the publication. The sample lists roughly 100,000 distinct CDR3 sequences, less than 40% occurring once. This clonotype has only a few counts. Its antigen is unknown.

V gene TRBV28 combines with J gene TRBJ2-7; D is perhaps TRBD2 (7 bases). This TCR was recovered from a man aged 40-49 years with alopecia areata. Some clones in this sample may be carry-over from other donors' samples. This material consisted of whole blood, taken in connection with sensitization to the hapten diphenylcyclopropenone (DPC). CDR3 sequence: CATVGGTTVYEQYF. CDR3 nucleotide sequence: TGTGCCACGGTGGGGGGGACAACTGTATACGAGCAGTACTTC.